Listed below are T cell receptor beta chains from one sample, sequenced in a study of blood T cell repertoires in COVID-19. Clones were read by immunoSEQ multiplex PCR, and TCRdb kept only the in-frame ones, dropping some. The sample lists 350,000 to 450,000 clones; approximately 81% were seen once. Sequenced input: peripheral blood. The receptors here all came from a woman aged 18-29 years with acute or convalescent COVID-19. Each CDR3 is given with its conserved first and last residue. A D gene is named only where the DNA matches it firmly. Rows may omit the clone size; those that give it use once, few, many or a size class.

clone_size,v_call,d_call,j_call,cdr3_aa,cdr3_nt
NA,TRBV6-5,NA,TRBJ1-2,CASSYLRDMYGYTF,TGTGCCAGCAGTTACCTCCGGGACATGTATGGCTACACCTTC
NA,TRBV28,TRBD2,TRBJ2-7,CASGPGLAGLSYEQYF,TGTGCCAGCGGCCCGGGACTAGCGGGCCTTTCCTACGAGCAGTACTTC
NA,TRBV19,NA,TRBJ1-3,CASSKKRGPSGNTIYF,TGTGCCAGTAGTAAAAAAAGGGGCCCCTCTGGAAACACCATATATTTT
NA,TRBV7-9,TRBD2,TRBJ2-7,CASSDPSSGRTYEQYF,TGTGCCAGCAGCGATCCATCTAGCGGGAGGACCTACGAGCAGTACTTC
NA,TRBV5-1,TRBD1,TRBJ2-5,CASSSRGPETQYF,TGCGCCAGCAGCAGCAGGGGGCCGGAGACCCAGTACTTC
NA,TRBV5-4,NA,TRBJ1-6,CASSPSGVTNSPLHF,TGTGCCAGCAGCCCAAGCGGGGTAACCAATTCACCCCTCCACTTT
NA,TRBV5-6,TRBD1,TRBJ1-1,CASSHGTATEAFF,TGTGCCAGCAGCCATGGGACAGCCACTGAAGCTTTCTTT
NA,TRBV5-6,NA,TRBJ2-7,CASSFGPGEPGEQYF,TGTGCCAGCAGCTTCGGCCCAGGGGAGCCAGGGGAGCAGTACTTC
NA,TRBV19,NA,TRBJ1-1,CASSIDQTGRTEAFF,TGTGCCAGTAGTATAGATCAGACAGGCCGAACTGAAGCTTTCTTT
NA,TRBV5-1,TRBD1,TRBJ2-3,CASSFQTGSSTDTQYF,TGCGCCAGCAGCTTCCAGACAGGGAGTAGCACAGATACGCAGTATTTT
NA,TRBV24-1,TRBD2,TRBJ2-1,CATSDPGVAGRTEQFF,TGTGCCACCAGTGACCCGGGAGTAGCGGGGAGGACTGAGCAGTTCTTC
NA,TRBV6-2/TRBV6-3,NA,TRBJ2-1,CASSYSRSEYNEQFF,TGTGCCAGCAGTTACTCGAGGTCGGAGTACAATGAGCAGTTCTTC
NA,TRBV6-4,NA,TRBJ1-1,CASSENSNTEAFF,TGTGCCAGCAGTGAAAACTCGAACACTGAAGCTTTCTTT
once,TRBV12-3/TRBV12-4,NA,TRBJ2-1,CASSSTVDEQFF,TGTGCCAGCAGTTCAACAGTGGATGAGCAGTTCTTC
few,TRBV7-9,NA,TRBJ2-7,CASSLAEVEQYF,TGTGCCAGCAGCTTAGCAGAGGTCGAGCAGTACTTC
NA,TRBV9,TRBD1,TRBJ1-1,CASSSRQGGDFMNTEAFF,TGTGCCAGCAGCTCCCGACAGGGGGGGGATTTTATGAACACTGAAGCTTTCTTT
NA,TRBV6-5,NA,TRBJ2-1,CASRDGTGVSNEQFF,TGTGCCAGCAGAGACGGAACGGGAGTGTCCAATGAGCAGTTCTTC
NA,TRBV12-3/TRBV12-4,NA,TRBJ1-4,CASSPTGKLFF,TGTGCCAGCAGTCCCACTGGAAAACTGTTTTTT
NA,TRBV3-1/TRBV3-2,TRBD2,TRBJ2-3,CASSQGAGGDTQYF,TGTGCCAGCAGCCAAGGAGCGGGGGGGGATACGCAGTATTTT
NA,TRBV12-3/TRBV12-4,NA,TRBJ1-5,CASSSNSNQPQHF,TGTGCCAGCAGCTCTAATAGCAATCAGCCCCAGCATTTT
few,TRBV5-6,TRBD1,TRBJ1-4,CASSLTGDEKLFF,TGTGCCAGCAGCTTGACAGGGGATGAAAAACTGTTTTTT
NA,TRBV7-6,NA,TRBJ2-7,CASSSQAQTSSYEQYF,TGTGCCAGCAGCTCACAAGCCCAGACTAGTTCCTACGAGCAGTACTTC
once,TRBV7-9,TRBD1,TRBJ1-5,CASSLDRGRTYRNQPQHF,TGTGCCAGCAGCTTAGACAGGGGGCGAACGTACAGGAATCAGCCCCAGCATTTT
NA,TRBV7-3,TRBD2,TRBJ2-2,CASSLAGGLSGELFF,TGTGCCAGCAGCTTAGCGGGGGGGCTCTCCGGGGAGCTGTTTTTT
once,TRBV4-1,TRBD1,TRBJ1-1,CASSQEDRDEHTEAFF,TGCGCCAGCAGCCAAGAAGACAGGGATGAGCACACTGAAGCTTTCTTT